This T cell receptor (beta chain) was observed in a study of blood T cells in healthy people across ages. Notes on the study in general: The recorded TCR beta diversity per million T cells decreased in a roughly linear manner with age.

A second PCR, run for roughly 7 to 11 cycles, used a sample-barcoded 5' primer plus a J-beta primer mix. TCRdb redid the calling of the 5' RACE reads with MiXCR, one entry per CDR3 protein. The table has around 1,000,000 distinct CDR3 sequences, around 27% seen once; the top ten hold 0.75%. The V gene lost 3 bases and the J gene lost 1 base, with 10 bases spanning the gap. The germline gives CDR1 SGHNT, CDR2 YYREEE (reference sequence). This CDR3 spans 14 amino acids. This clonotype appeared a few times. As yet, its antigen is unknown. The same sample was also studied in work on T cells of mothers and their children. From that report: Persistent microchimeric T cell clones were not found at ~100 per million sensitivity.

The chain recombines TRBV5-4 with TRBJ1-1, with TRBD1 as a possible D gene (6 bases). Input material: blood. This TCR was sampled from a girl aged 2 to 9 in good health. CDR3 nucleotides: TGTGCCAGCAGCTACGGGACAAAGAACACTGAAGCTTTCTTT. Its protein is CASSYGTKNTEAFF. Combining the CDR3 with reference TRBV5-4 and TRBJ1-1 gives the whole variable domain ETGVTQSPTHLIKTRGQQVTLRCSSQSGHNTVSWYQQALGQGPQFIFQYYREEENGRGNFPPRFSGLQFPNYSSELNVNALELDDSALYLCASSYGTKNTEAFFGQGTRLTVV.